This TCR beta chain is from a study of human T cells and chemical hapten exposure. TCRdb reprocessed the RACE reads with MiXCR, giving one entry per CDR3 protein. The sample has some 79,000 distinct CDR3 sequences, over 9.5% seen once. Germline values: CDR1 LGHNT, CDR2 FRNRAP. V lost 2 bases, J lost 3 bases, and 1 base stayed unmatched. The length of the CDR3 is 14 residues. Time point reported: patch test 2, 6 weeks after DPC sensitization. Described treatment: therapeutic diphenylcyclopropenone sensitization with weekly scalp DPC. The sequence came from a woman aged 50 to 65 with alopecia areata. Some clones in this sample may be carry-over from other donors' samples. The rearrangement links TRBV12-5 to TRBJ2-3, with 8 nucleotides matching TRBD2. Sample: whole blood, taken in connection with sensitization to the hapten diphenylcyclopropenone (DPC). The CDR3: CASGLSGGTDTQYF. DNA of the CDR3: TGTGCTAGTGGTTTGAGCGGGGGAACAGATACGCAGTATTTT.